This TCR beta chain was sequenced during a study of shared clonotypes between healthy human individuals. Generated by immunoSEQ multiplex PCR, the TCRdb table keeps only in-frame clones and is missing some. The sample shows roughly 500,000 clones, 95% to 96% of them seen only once. The CDR3 loop spans 16 amino acids. Germline values: CDR1 SGHVS, CDR2 FQNEAQ. V was pared by 5 bases and J by 1 base, with 16 bases between. The chain joins TRBV7-8 to TRBJ2-3, with unresolved D. What was sequenced was naive CD4+ T cells sorted from blood. Regarding subset: CD45RA+ positively selected. This clonotype originated in a woman in her thirties in good health. DNA for the CDR3: TGTGCCAGCAGCCCCAGGACGTCGCTTGGCACAGATACGCAGTATTTT. It specifies CASSPRTSLGTDTQYF.